The rows below give T cell receptor beta chains drawn from one sample of a study of blood T cell repertoires in COVID-19. TCRdb's copy holds only in-frame clones and misses some; the assay was immunoSEQ multiplex PCR. The sample has about 100,000 clones, about 82% seen once. Sequences were obtained from peripheral blood. The receptors were gathered from a man aged 50 to 60 with active or convalescent COVID-19. Both conserved end residues are part of each CDR3. A D gene is named only where the DNA matches it firmly. Clone size is shown for a subset of rows, as once, few, many or a class of expanded clone.

D: TRBD2
V: TRBV5-1
size: -
J: TRBJ2-7
CDR3: CASSLVIAGSYEQYF
DNA: TGCGCCAGCAGCTTGGTAATAGCGGGAAGTTACGAGCAGTACTTC

D: TRBD2
V: TRBV18
size: -
J: TRBJ2-1
CDR3: CASSPGLAENNEQFF
DNA: TGTGCCAGCTCACCGGGACTAGCGGAAAACAATGAGCAGTTCTTC

D: -
V: TRBV20-1
size: -
J: TRBJ1-3
CDR3: CSASGGGSIGNTIYF
DNA: TGCAGTGCAAGTGGTGGGGGGTCTATTGGAAACACCATATATTTT

D: -
V: TRBV6-4
size: -
J: TRBJ1-1
CDR3: CASSDEAGSTEAFF
DNA: TGTGCCAGCAGTGACGAGGCGGGGAGCACTGAAGCTTTCTTT

D: TRBD1
V: TRBV27
size: -
J: TRBJ2-3
CDR3: CASKGTGRDTQYF
DNA: TGTGCCAGCAAAGGGACAGGGAGGGATACGCAGTATTTT

D: -
V: TRBV3-1/TRBV3-2
size: -
J: TRBJ2-3
CDR3: CASSQDSGGIDDTQYF
DNA: TGTGCCAGCAGCCAAGACTCCGGCGGGATTGATGATACGCAGTATTTT

D: TRBD1
V: TRBV6-5
size: few
J: TRBJ1-4
CDR3: CASSSDRDDEKLFF
DNA: TGTGCCAGCAGTTCGGACAGGGATGATGAAAAACTGTTTTTT

D: -
V: TRBV19
size: few
J: TRBJ1-2
CDR3: CASSRDTLYGYTF
DNA: TGTGCCAGTAGTCGGGACACGCTCTATGGCTACACCTTC

D: TRBD1
V: TRBV6-5
size: -
J: TRBJ2-2
CDR3: CASLTGSGELFF
DNA: TGTGCCAGTCTGACAGGGTCTGGGGAGCTGTTTTTT

D: TRBD2
V: TRBV5-4
size: -
J: TRBJ2-7
CDR3: CASSLESGDYEQYF
DNA: TGTGCCAGCAGCTTGGAGAGCGGGGACTACGAGCAGTACTTC

D: -
V: TRBV30
size: -
J: TRBJ1-1
CDR3: CAWSRGMNTEAFF
DNA: TGTGCCTGGAGTAGGGGCATGAACACTGAAGCTTTCTTT

D: TRBD2
V: TRBV19
size: -
J: TRBJ2-1
CDR3: CASSSARPSGRSSYNEQFF
DNA: TGTGCCAGTAGTAGTGCGCGGCCTAGCGGGCGGAGCTCCTACAATGAGCAGTTCTTC

D: TRBD2
V: TRBV2
size: -
J: TRBJ2-3
CDR3: CARKRDSTDTQYF
DNA: TGTGCCAGGAAGCGGGACAGCACAGATACGCAGTATTTT

D: -
V: TRBV9
size: -
J: TRBJ1-4
CDR3: CASSVEGGSEKLFF
DNA: TGTGCCAGCAGCGTAGAAGGGGGTAGTGAAAAACTGTTTTTT

D: TRBD1
V: TRBV5-1
size: few
J: TRBJ1-2
CDR3: CASSSTGQGYGYTF
DNA: TGCGCCAGCAGCTCCACGGGACAGGGCTATGGCTACACCTTC

D: -
V: TRBV7-9
size: -
J: TRBJ2-3
CDR3: CASSLKLEGGDTQYF
DNA: TGTGCCAGCAGCCTAAAACTAGAAGGAGGGGATACGCAGTATTTT

D: TRBD2
V: TRBV3-1/TRBV3-2
size: few
J: TRBJ2-7
CDR3: CASSPFSSGRASEQYF
DNA: TGTGCCAGCAGCCCGTTCTCTAGCGGGAGGGCCTCCGAGCAGTACTTC

D: TRBD2
V: TRBV7-3
size: few
J: TRBJ2-7
CDR3: CASSLRTSGMEEQYF
DNA: TGTGCCAGCAGCTTAAGAACTAGCGGGATGGAGGAGCAGTACTTC

D: -
V: TRBV5-6
size: few
J: TRBJ1-3
CDR3: CASSPRDGGNTIYF
DNA: TGTGCCAGCAGCCCGCGGGACGGTGGAAACACCATATATTTT

D: -
V: TRBV6-5
size: -
J: TRBJ2-7
CDR3: CASNQGSSYEQYF
DNA: TGTGCCAGCAACCAGGGGTCGTCCTACGAGCAGTACTTC

D: TRBD1
V: TRBV12-3/TRBV12-4
size: -
J: TRBJ1-1
CDR3: CASIGQGNTEAFF
DNA: TGTGCCAGCATCGGACAGGGGAACACTGAAGCTTTCTTT

D: -
V: TRBV10-3
size: -
J: TRBJ1-2
CDR3: CATAAGAEYGYTF
DNA: TGTGCCACCGCGGCGGGGGCTGAATATGGCTACACCTTC

D: TRBD2
V: TRBV19
size: -
J: TRBJ2-5
CDR3: CASRAGVGETQYF
DNA: TGTGCAAGTAGGGCGGGAGTAGGGGAGACCCAGTACTTC

D: -
V: TRBV6-5
size: -
J: TRBJ2-5
CDR3: CASSLQGWETQYF
DNA: TGTGCCAGCAGCTTACAGGGTTGGGAGACCCAGTACTTC

D: TRBD1
V: TRBV5-8
size: -
J: TRBJ1-5
CDR3: CASSLLGQGNQPQHF
DNA: TGTGCCAGCAGCTTGTTAGGACAGGGGAATCAGCCCCAGCATTTT

D: TRBD2
V: TRBV19
size: -
J: TRBJ2-7
CDR3: CASSIGAGGRDEQYF
DNA: TGTGCCAGTAGTATAGGAGCGGGAGGGCGGGACGAGCAGTACTTC

D: TRBD2
V: TRBV30
size: few
J: TRBJ2-5
CDR3: CAWTPSGRRETQYF
DNA: TGTGCCTGGACCCCTAGCGGGAGACGAGAGACCCAGTACTTC

D: -
V: TRBV7-3
size: -
J: TRBJ2-3
CDR3: CASSSTQTTDTQYF
DNA: TGTGCCAGCAGCTCGACACAGACCACAGATACGCAGTATTTT

D: -
V: TRBV6-5
size: many
J: TRBJ1-1
CDR3: CASSYSPGRGTEAFF
DNA: TGTGCCAGCAGTTACTCCCCAGGGCGGGGCACTGAAGCTTTCTTT

D: TRBD1
V: TRBV27
size: -
J: TRBJ1-5
CDR3: CASSPETGAPVQPQHF
DNA: TGTGCCAGCAGTCCCGAGACAGGGGCGCCGGTGCAGCCCCAGCATTTT

D: -
V: TRBV14
size: -
J: TRBJ2-5
CDR3: CASSRGRHQTQYF
DNA: TGTGCCAGCAGCCGGGGGCGGCATCAGACCCAGTACTTC

D: TRBD1
V: TRBV11-3
size: -
J: TRBJ2-5
CDR3: CASSSRLTGTGETQYF
DNA: TGTGCCAGCAGCTCCCGGCTGACAGGGACGGGGGAGACCCAGTACTTC

D: TRBD2
V: TRBV7-9
size: -
J: TRBJ2-7
CDR3: CASSSTTSGAHEQYF
DNA: TGTGCCAGCAGCTCGACTACTAGCGGGGCTCACGAGCAGTACTTC

D: -
V: TRBV28
size: -
J: TRBJ2-7
CDR3: CASSFSGISSYEQYF
DNA: TGTGCCAGCAGTTTCTCTGGTATTAGCTCCTACGAGCAGTACTTC

D: -
V: TRBV10-3
size: -
J: TRBJ1-2
CDR3: CAISESPYAGNYGYTF
DNA: TGTGCCATCAGTGAGTCCCCTTACGCGGGTAACTATGGCTACACCTTC

D: -
V: TRBV2
size: -
J: TRBJ1-5
CDR3: CASSEWRDSDQPQHF
DNA: TGTGCCAGCAGTGAATGGAGGGACTCGGATCAGCCCCAGCATTTT

D: TRBD2
V: TRBV6-2/TRBV6-3
size: -
J: TRBJ2-1
CDR3: CASSYSIGLAGGSTRVNEQFF
DNA: TGTGCCAGCAGTTACTCGATAGGCCTAGCGGGAGGAAGTACGAGGGTCAATGAGCAGTTCTTC

D: TRBD2
V: TRBV18
size: few
J: TRBJ2-2
CDR3: CASSPQAGGPIGELFF
DNA: TGTGCCAGCTCACCACAAGCGGGAGGGCCGATCGGGGAGCTGTTTTTT

D: TRBD1
V: TRBV5-1
size: -
J: TRBJ2-5
CDR3: CASSQTGGGILETQYF
DNA: TGCGCCAGCAGCCAGACAGGGGGCGGGATTTTGGAGACCCAGTACTTC

D: TRBD1
V: TRBV12-3/TRBV12-4
size: once
J: TRBJ1-5
CDR3: CASSAQGNQPQHF
DNA: TGTGCCAGCAGTGCACAGGGGAATCAGCCCCAGCATTTT